Listed below are T cell receptor beta chains from one sample, sequenced in a study of OX40 agonist ivuxolimab in advanced cancers. This table comes from immunoSEQ multiplex PCR, and its TCRdb copy is limited to in-frame clones, with some not included. The sample comprises more than 65,000 clones, roughly three quarters of which are singletons, and 5% rests with the top ten. The sample in question was CD4+ or CD8+ T cells sorted from blood, obtained in a trial of the OX40 agonist ivuxolimab. The receptors were sampled from an adult with an advanced solid tumor such as melanoma, head and neck, liver or kidney cancer. Both conserved end residues are part of each CDR3. Each record gives: V gene, J gene, clone size, D gene, CDR3 DNA, CDR3 protein. The D gene is left open where the match is weak. A clone size is listed for some rows: how often the clone was seen (once, few, many), or a class if it is expanded.

V: TRBV4-1; J: TRBJ2-3; size: -; D: -; DNA: TGCGCCAGCAGCCAAGATGGGACGGCCACAGATACGCAGTATTTT; CDR3: CASSQDGTATDTQYF
V: TRBV28; J: TRBJ2-1; size: -; D: TRBD1; DNA: TGTGCCAGCCAACCCGGGACAGCCTTTTACAATGAGCAGTTCTTC; CDR3: CASQPGTAFYNEQFF
V: TRBV11-2; J: TRBJ1-1; size: few; D: -; DNA: TGTGCCAGCAGTCATGACAGTTACAAGAACACTGAAGCTTTCTTT; CDR3: CASSHDSYKNTEAFF
V: TRBV5-4; J: TRBJ1-5; size: -; D: TRBD1; DNA: TGTGCCAGCAGCGACGGGACAGGGGGGTTCAATCAGCCCCAGCATTTT; CDR3: CASSDGTGGFNQPQHF
V: TRBV5-1; J: TRBJ1-4; size: -; D: TRBD1; DNA: TGCGCCAGCAGCTTGGGTCCGGGACAGGGCGAAAAACTGTTTTTT; CDR3: CASSLGPGQGEKLFF
V: TRBV7-9; J: TRBJ1-1; size: few; D: -; DNA: TGTGCCAGCAGCTCATTAACAGGGAGGGCTGAAGCTTTCTTT; CDR3: CASSSLTGRAEAFF
V: TRBV14; J: TRBJ2-1; size: -; D: -; DNA: TGTGCCAGCAGCCAAGATTCAACAGGGGGCGCGGGAGGGAACAATGAGCAGTTCTTC; CDR3: CASSQDSTGGAGGNNEQFF
V: TRBV5-1; J: TRBJ2-3; size: -; D: -; DNA: TGCGCCAGCAGCCTCGACTTGTCGAACACAGATACGCAGTATTTT; CDR3: CASSLDLSNTDTQYF
V: TRBV7-6; J: TRBJ2-7; size: once; D: -; DNA: TGTGCCAGCAGCCCCAGGGTGTCGGAGCGTTTTCGTTCCTACGAGCAGTACTTC; CDR3: CASSPRVSERFRSYEQYF
V: TRBV5-1; J: TRBJ2-5; size: few; D: -; DNA: TGCGCCAGCGGCTCGGGGGGATGGACAGCGACGGAGACCCAGTACTTC; CDR3: CASGSGGWTATETQYF
V: TRBV11-1; J: TRBJ2-5; size: -; D: -; DNA: TGTGCCAGCAGCCCACAGTTAAACCAAGAGACCCAGTACTTC; CDR3: CASSPQLNQETQYF
V: TRBV19; J: TRBJ1-6; size: -; D: -; DNA: TGTGCCAGTAGTATCGTCGGTTCGCGTTCACCCCTCCACTTT; CDR3: CASSIVGSRSPLHF
V: TRBV6-4; J: TRBJ2-1; size: -; D: -; DNA: TGTGCCAGCAGTTTAAACCGGAGGTGGTTCTTC; CDR3: CASSLNRRWFF
V: TRBV5-1; J: TRBJ2-1; size: -; D: TRBD1; DNA: TGCGCCAGCAGCCCGGGGACAGGGGACAATGAGCAGTTCTTC; CDR3: CASSPGTGDNEQFF
V: TRBV6-5; J: TRBJ1-1; size: -; D: -; DNA: TGTGCCAGCTTATCCCGGGGTTTTGGCACTGAAGCTTTCTTT; CDR3: CASLSRGFGTEAFF
V: TRBV4-1; J: TRBJ2-5; size: -; D: TRBD2; DNA: TGCGCCAGCAGCCAAGCTAAAGGACTAGCGGGAGTAGAGACCCAGTACTTC; CDR3: CASSQAKGLAGVETQYF
V: TRBV5-1; J: TRBJ1-1; size: -; D: -; DNA: TGCGCCAGCAGCTTGGAAGTGAACACTGAAGCTTTCTTT; CDR3: CASSLEVNTEAFF
V: TRBV19; J: TRBJ2-1; size: -; D: TRBD2; DNA: TGTGCCAGTAGTACACTAGCGGCAATATACAATGAGCAGTTCTTC; CDR3: CASSTLAAIYNEQFF
V: TRBV10-3; J: TRBJ2-1; size: -; D: TRBD2; DNA: TGTGCCGCGGCCCAGCGGGAAAGCTCCTACAATGAGCAGTTCTTC; CDR3: CAAAQRESSYNEQFF
V: TRBV11-2; J: TRBJ1-2; size: -; D: -; DNA: TGTGCCAGCAGCCTCCGTCCGGGACCGACTAACTATGGCTACACCTTC; CDR3: CASSLRPGPTNYGYTF
V: TRBV2; J: TRBJ2-2; size: -; D: TRBD2; DNA: TGTGCCAGCACCTTTAGCGGGAGGGACGACACCGGGGAGCTGTTTTTT; CDR3: CASTFSGRDDTGELFF
V: TRBV5-1; J: TRBJ2-2; size: -; D: -; DNA: TGCGCCAGCAGCTTGTATGGGGCGGGCACCGGGGAGCTGTTTTTT; CDR3: CASSLYGAGTGELFF
V: TRBV2; J: TRBJ1-2; size: -; D: -; DNA: TGTGCCAGCAGTGTTTCAGAGAACTATGGCTACACCTTC; CDR3: CASSVSENYGYTF
V: TRBV7-2; J: TRBJ2-5; size: -; D: TRBD1; DNA: TGTGCCAGCAGCTTAGTATCAGGGGGCAGGGAGACCCAGTACTTC; CDR3: CASSLVSGGRETQYF
V: TRBV7-2; J: TRBJ2-3; size: -; D: TRBD1; DNA: TGTGCCAGCAGCTACCGGGACAGCTCCACAGATACGCAGTATTTT; CDR3: CASSYRDSSTDTQYF
V: TRBV6-1; J: TRBJ1-1; size: -; D: TRBD1; DNA: TGTGCCAGCACCACTCAGACAGGGGGAAACACTGAAGCTTTCTTT; CDR3: CASTTQTGGNTEAFF
V: TRBV5-4; J: TRBJ1-1; size: once; D: -; DNA: TGTGCCAGCAGCCCGCAATTAGGGATGAACACTGAAGCTTTCTTT; CDR3: CASSPQLGMNTEAFF
V: TRBV5-1; J: TRBJ1-5; size: -; D: -; DNA: TGCGCCAGCAGCTTGGAGGGGGGCAATCAGCCCCAGCATTTT; CDR3: CASSLEGGNQPQHF
V: TRBV28; J: TRBJ1-6; size: few; D: -; DNA: TGTGCCAGCAGTGCCTTGGGTACCCTCCACTTT; CDR3: CASSALGTLHF
V: TRBV5-4; J: TRBJ2-3; size: few; D: TRBD2; DNA: TGTGCCAGCAGCTTGGGAGGACTAGCGGGGGCCCCGAGGGGGTCAGATACGCAGTATTTT; CDR3: CASSLGGLAGAPRGSDTQYF
V: TRBV5-4; J: TRBJ1-1; size: -; D: -; DNA: TGTGCCAGCAGCTTGGAGCTCGGGCCACTTCATCCAGAAGCTTTCTTT; CDR3: CASSLELGPLHPEAFF
V: TRBV13; J: TRBJ2-7; size: -; D: TRBD1; DNA: TGTGCCAGCAGCTCGACGGGACAGGGTCTGGACGAGCAGTACTTC; CDR3: CASSSTGQGLDEQYF
V: TRBV5-6; J: TRBJ1-3; size: -; D: -; DNA: TGTGCCAGCAGCGGCGGCCCCCGCTCTGGAAACACCATATATTTT; CDR3: CASSGGPRSGNTIYF
V: TRBV7-8; J: TRBJ2-5; size: -; D: -; DNA: TGTGCCAGCAGCTTAGCGCTGGTTAGCCTGGAGACCCAGTACTTC; CDR3: CASSLALVSLETQYF
V: TRBV9; J: TRBJ2-7; size: -; D: TRBD2; DNA: TGTGCCAGCAGCGTAAGCGGGGTTTCATCCTACGAGCAGTACTTC; CDR3: CASSVSGVSSYEQYF
V: TRBV5-1; J: TRBJ2-1; size: -; D: -; DNA: TGCGCCAGCAGCTTGGAAGGGGACGCGTACAATGAGCAGTTCTTC; CDR3: CASSLEGDAYNEQFF
V: TRBV6-1; J: TRBJ2-1; size: once; D: -; DNA: TGTGCCAGCAGTGAAGCAGGGCGTTGGTCGGGCTATGAGCAGTTCTTC; CDR3: CASSEAGRWSGYEQFF
V: TRBV5-1; J: TRBJ2-2; size: -; D: TRBD2; DNA: TGCGCCAGCAGCGAACTAGCGGGATCGGGGGAGCTGTTTTTT; CDR3: CASSELAGSGELFF
V: TRBV14; J: TRBJ2-1; size: -; D: -; DNA: TGTGCCAGCAGCCAAGATCTTCCGAGGGGGGGGCTTCTCCAAAGCTCCTACAATGAGCAGTTCTTC; CDR3: CASSQDLPRGGLLQSSYNEQFF
V: TRBV19; J: TRBJ2-7; size: -; D: -; DNA: TGTGCCAGTAGTATAAGGCTAGCGTACTCCTACGAGCAGTACTTC; CDR3: CASSIRLAYSYEQYF
V: TRBV6-5; J: TRBJ1-2; size: -; D: -; DNA: TGTGCCAGCAGTTACCAAAGGGGGGGCAACTATGGCTACACCTTC; CDR3: CASSYQRGGNYGYTF
V: TRBV6-4; J: TRBJ2-2; size: -; D: TRBD2; DNA: TGTGCCAGCAGTGAAGTTGCTAGCGGTACCGGGGAGCTGTTTTTT; CDR3: CASSEVASGTGELFF
V: TRBV5-1; J: TRBJ2-7; size: -; D: TRBD2; DNA: TGCGCCAGCAGCTGGGGCAGTCGGACTAGCGGATACGAGCAGTACTTC; CDR3: CASSWGSRTSGYEQYF
V: TRBV2; J: TRBJ2-7; size: -; D: -; DNA: TGTGCCAGCAGACTACCTGGGAGAGGAGACTACGAGCAGTACTTC; CDR3: CASRLPGRGDYEQYF
V: TRBV25-1; J: TRBJ1-3; size: once; D: -; DNA: TGTGCCAGCAGTGCCGCGGGTTCTGGAAACACCATATATTTT; CDR3: CASSAAGSGNTIYF
V: TRBV13; J: TRBJ1-2; size: -; D: -; DNA: TGTGCCAGCAGTCGGGGGACGGTACACTATGGCTACACCTTC; CDR3: CASSRGTVHYGYTF
V: TRBV27; J: TRBJ1-3; size: -; D: -; DNA: TGTGCCAGCAGCACCCCCTCCAGGGACTCTGGAAACACCATATATTTT; CDR3: CASSTPSRDSGNTIYF
V: TRBV5-1; J: TRBJ2-3; size: -; D: TRBD2; DNA: TGCGCCAGCAGCCAACGCCCGGGACTAGCGAGAAACACAGATACGCAGTATTTT; CDR3: CASSQRPGLARNTDTQYF
V: TRBV5-5; J: TRBJ2-1; size: -; D: -; DNA: TGTGCCAGCAGCTTGTTACAAGGAGGGGGAGAGCAGTTCTTC; CDR3: CASSLLQGGGEQFF
V: TRBV5-1; J: TRBJ2-1; size: -; D: -; DNA: TGCGCCAGCAGCTTGGAGGGGGGCGGTCAGAATGAGCAGTTCTTC; CDR3: CASSLEGGGQNEQFF